This T cell receptor (beta chain) was recovered during a study of beta chain features in type 1 diabetes. About this clone itself: Its antigen remains unknown.

TCRB transcripts that were expressed got sequenced, as all of the isolated RNA had been reverse transcribed. Produced via immunoSEQ multiplex PCR; TCRdb's table is partial and in-frame only. The sample holds some 250,000 clones, about a tenth seen once. Findings and caveats of the study: TCRB CDR3s from Type 1 diabetes patients were moderately but significantly shorter in all four CD4+ subsets. Over-representation of high TCR-expressing cells was a possible consequence of cDNA sequencing.

Germline CDR1 reads SGHRS; CDR2 reads YFSETQ. This CDR3 contains 16 residues. V was pared by 4 bases and J by 2 bases, with 10 bases of the junction left unmatched. The chain employs TRBV5-1 and TRBJ2-7; 9 nucleotides match TRBD2. The source is a man aged 25 to 40 with type 1 diabetes. Sequencing input: naive CD4+ T cells from blood. The CDR3 region is CASSPRVAGAAYEQYF. DNA of the CDR3: TGCGCCAGCAGCCCTAGGGTAGCGGGGGCCGCCTACGAGCAGTACTTC.